Given below is one T cell receptor (beta chain) in context. Assay used: immunoSEQ multiplex PCR; TCRdb lists only in-frame clones, some missing. This table holds tens of thousands of clones, 95% found once. These data are taken from a study of technical replicates of blood from a few donors. The specimen sequenced was T cells isolated from PBMCs. The receptor comes from a human donor in good health.

CDR3 in amino acids: CASSTEIRGYEQYF. The CDR3 DNA reads TGTGCCAGCAGTACGGAAATCCGGGGGTACGAGCAGTACTTC. The chain joins TRBV27 to TRBJ2-7; D perhaps matches TRBD2 (6 bases). The germline CDR1 and CDR2 sequences are MNHEY and SMNVEV (reference sequence). Trimming cost V 5 bases and J 4 bases, with 15 bases left between them. The length of the CDR3 is 14 residues.